Presented here are 5 T cell receptor beta chains from one specimen sequenced in a study of shared clonotypes between healthy human individuals. Only in-frame clones appear in the TCRdb table, and some are missing; sequencing was by immunoSEQ multiplex PCR. Of about 980,000 clones listed, approximately 80% are singletons. Source material: memory CD4+ T cells sorted from blood. Subset denoted: CD45RA-negative fraction. The origin of the receptors is a man between 18 and 35 years old in good health.

V usage is TRBV5-1 and J usage is TRBJ1-4, with 7 positions matching TRBD1. CDR3 length: 14 residues. Unmatched junction bases numbered 5, after V lost 4 bases and J lost 5 bases. CDR1 and CDR2 (germline): SGHRS, YFSETQ. Here the CDR3 reads CASSLQGQNEKLFF. The CDR3, as DNA: TGCGCCAGCAGCCTCCAGGGACAGAATGAAAAACTGTTTTTT.

The gene calls are TRBV6-6 and TRBJ2-7; D unresolved. V was cut by 3 bases and J by 2 bases, with 14 bases left in between. The CDR3 length is 15 residues. CDR1 is MNHNY, CDR2 SVGAGI, per germline (reference sequence). The CDR3 here is CASSYEPTQPYEQYF. The CDR3 nucleotides read TGTGCCAGCAGTTATGAGCCAACACAACCCTACGAGCAGTACTTC.

This clone was counted a few times. The chain has TRBV28 and TRBJ2-5; 7 bases line up with TRBD1. This CDR3 contains 12 residues. Germline trimming cut 6 bases from V and 9 bases from J; bases unmatched to any gene: 7. The germline V gene encodes CDR1 MDHEN and CDR2 SYDVKM. The CDR3: CASRATGAAQYF. The DNA for the CDR3 is TGTGCCAGCAGGGCAACAGGGGCGGCCCAGTACTTC.

The chain is built from TRBV6-4 and TRBJ2-2; D call uncertain. This CDR3 comprises 13 residues. The germline CDR1 and CDR2 sequences are MRHNA and SNTAGT. The V end lost 5 bases, the J end lost 5 bases, and 9 bases lay between the germline ends. CDR3 coding DNA: TGTGCCAGCAGTTTAGACGGAACCGGGGAGCTGTTTTTT. It is translated as CASSLDGTGELFF.

The chain combines TRBV29-1 with TRBJ2-5; a possible D gene is TRBD1 (6 bases). The J call may be in error: the DNA end matches TRBJ2-7 better. Looked up from germline, CDR1 is SQVTM and CDR2 is ANQGSEA. The CDR3 consists of 12 residues. The CDR3 loop is CSVGQARYEQYF. The CDR3 DNA reads as TGCAGCGTTGGACAGGCGCGCTACGAGCAGTACTTC.